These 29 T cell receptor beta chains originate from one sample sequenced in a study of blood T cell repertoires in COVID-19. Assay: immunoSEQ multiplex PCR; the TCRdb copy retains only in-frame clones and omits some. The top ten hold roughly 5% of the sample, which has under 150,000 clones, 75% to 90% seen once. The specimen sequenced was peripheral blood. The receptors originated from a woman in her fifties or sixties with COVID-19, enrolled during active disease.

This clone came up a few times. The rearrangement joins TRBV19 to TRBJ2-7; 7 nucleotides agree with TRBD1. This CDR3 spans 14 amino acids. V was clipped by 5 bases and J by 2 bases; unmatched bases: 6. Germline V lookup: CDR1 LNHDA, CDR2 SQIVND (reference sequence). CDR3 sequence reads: CASSGLTGTYEQYF. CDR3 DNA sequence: TGTGCCAGTAGTGGGTTGACAGGGACCTACGAGCAGTACTTC. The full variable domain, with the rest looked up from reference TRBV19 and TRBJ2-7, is DGGITQSPKYLFRKEGQNVTLSCEQNLNHDAMYWYRQDPGQGLRLIYYSQIVNDFQKGDIAEGYSVSREKKESFPLTVTSAQKNPTAFYLCASSGLTGTYEQYFGPGTRLTVT.

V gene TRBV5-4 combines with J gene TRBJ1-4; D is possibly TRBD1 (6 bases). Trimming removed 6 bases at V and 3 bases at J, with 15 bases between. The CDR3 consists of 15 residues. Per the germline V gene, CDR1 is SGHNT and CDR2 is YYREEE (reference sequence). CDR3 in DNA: TGTGCCAGCAACAAATGGGGGGGCGCTAATGAAAAACTGTTTTTT. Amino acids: CASNKWGGANEKLFF. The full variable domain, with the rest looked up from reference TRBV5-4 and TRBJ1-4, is ETGVTQSPTHLIKTRGQQVTLRCSSQSGHNTVSWYQQALGQGPQFIFQYYREEENGRGNFPPRFSGLQFPNYSSELNVNALELDDSALYLCASNKWGGANEKLFFGSGTQLSVL.

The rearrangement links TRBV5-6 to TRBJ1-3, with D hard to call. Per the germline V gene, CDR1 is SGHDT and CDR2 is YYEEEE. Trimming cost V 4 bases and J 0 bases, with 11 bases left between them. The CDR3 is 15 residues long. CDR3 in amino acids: CASSTSTTSGNTIYF. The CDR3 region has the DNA TGTGCCAGCAGCACATCGACAACCTCTGGAAACACCATATATTTT.

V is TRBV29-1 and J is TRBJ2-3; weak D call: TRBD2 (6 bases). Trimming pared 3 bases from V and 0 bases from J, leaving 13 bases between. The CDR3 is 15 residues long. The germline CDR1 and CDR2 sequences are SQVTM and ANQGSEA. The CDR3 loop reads CSVEVWRDSTDTQYF. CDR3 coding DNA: TGCAGCGTTGAGGTATGGCGGGATAGCACAGATACGCAGTATTTT.

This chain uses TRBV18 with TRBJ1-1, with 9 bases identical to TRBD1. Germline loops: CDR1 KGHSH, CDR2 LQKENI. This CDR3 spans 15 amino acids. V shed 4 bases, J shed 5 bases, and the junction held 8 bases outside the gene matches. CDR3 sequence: CASSRADRGKTEAFF. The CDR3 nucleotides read TGTGCCAGCTCACGGGCCGACAGGGGGAAGACTGAAGCTTTCTTT.

DNA for the CDR3: TGCGCCAGCAGCCGCCATCCCGGGGGGGCGGACTACAATGAGCAGTTCTTC. Translated: CASSRHPGGADYNEQFF. This chain joins TRBV4-3 and TRBJ2-1, with TRBD2 matching over 8 bases. Unmatched junction bases numbered 11, after V lost 4 bases and J lost 3 bases. The CDR3 runs to 17 residues. Germline CDR1 and CDR2: LGHNA and YSLEER.

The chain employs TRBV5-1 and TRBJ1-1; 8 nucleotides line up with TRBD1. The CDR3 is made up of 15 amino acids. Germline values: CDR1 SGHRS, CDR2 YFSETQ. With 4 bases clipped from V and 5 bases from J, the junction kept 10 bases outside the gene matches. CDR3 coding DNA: TGCGCCAGCAGCAAGTCAGGGGGCATGGGTACTGAAGCTTTCTTT. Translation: CASSKSGGMGTEAFF.

The DNA of the CDR3 is TGTGCCAGCAGCTTGGGACAGACTAATTCACCCCTCCACTTT. This codes for CASSLGQTNSPLHF. The rearrangement joins TRBV5-6 to TRBJ1-6, with D perhaps TRBD1 (5 bases). Germline CDR1 SGHDT, CDR2 YYEEEE. There are 14 residues in the CDR3. V lost 0 bases and J lost 6, with 7 bases in between.

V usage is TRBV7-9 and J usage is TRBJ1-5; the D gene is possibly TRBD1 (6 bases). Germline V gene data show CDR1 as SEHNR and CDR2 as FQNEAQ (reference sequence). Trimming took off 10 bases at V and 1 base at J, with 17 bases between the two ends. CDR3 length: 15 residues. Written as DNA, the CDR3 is TGTGCCACCTACCCGCTTACAGGGAGCAATCAGCCCCAGCATTTT. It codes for CATYPLTGSNQPQHF.

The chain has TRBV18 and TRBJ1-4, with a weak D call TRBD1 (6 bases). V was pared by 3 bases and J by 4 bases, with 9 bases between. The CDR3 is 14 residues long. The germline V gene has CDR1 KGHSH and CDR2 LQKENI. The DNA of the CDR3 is TGTGCCAGCTCACCGACAGGAAATAATGAAAAACTGTTTTTT. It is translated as CASSPTGNNEKLFF.

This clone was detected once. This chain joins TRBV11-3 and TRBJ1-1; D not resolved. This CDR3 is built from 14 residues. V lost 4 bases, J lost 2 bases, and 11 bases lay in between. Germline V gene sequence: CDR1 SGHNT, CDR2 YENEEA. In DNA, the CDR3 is TGTGCCAGCAGCTCCTCCCGACTCAACACTGAAGCTTTCTTT. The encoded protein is CASSSSRLNTEAFF.

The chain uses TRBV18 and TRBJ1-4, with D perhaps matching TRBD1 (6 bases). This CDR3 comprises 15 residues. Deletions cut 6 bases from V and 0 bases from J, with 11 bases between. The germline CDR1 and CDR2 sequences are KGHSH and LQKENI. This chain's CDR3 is CASSQGSATNEKLFF. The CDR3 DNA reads TGTGCCAGCTCCCAGGGGAGTGCAACTAATGAAAAACTGTTTTTT.

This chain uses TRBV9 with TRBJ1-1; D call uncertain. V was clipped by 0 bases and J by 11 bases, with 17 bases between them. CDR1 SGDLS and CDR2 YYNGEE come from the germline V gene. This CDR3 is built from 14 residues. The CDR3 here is CASSVGGGGNVAFF. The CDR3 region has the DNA TGTGCCAGCAGCGTAGGGGGAGGAGGGAACGTCGCTTTCTTT.

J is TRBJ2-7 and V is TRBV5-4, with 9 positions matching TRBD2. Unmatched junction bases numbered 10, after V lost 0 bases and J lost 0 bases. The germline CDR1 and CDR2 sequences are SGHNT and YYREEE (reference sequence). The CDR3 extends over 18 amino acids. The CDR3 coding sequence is TGTGCCAGCAGCTTGGGGTCCGGTGGAGCGGGGGGCTCCTACGAGCAGTACTTC. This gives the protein CASSLGSGGAGGSYEQYF. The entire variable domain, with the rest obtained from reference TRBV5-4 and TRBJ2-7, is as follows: ETGVTQSPTHLIKTRGQQVTLRCSSQSGHNTVSWYQQALGQGPQFIFQYYREEENGRGNFPPRFSGLQFPNYSSELNVNALELDDSALYLCASSLGSGGAGGSYEQYFGPGTRLTVT.

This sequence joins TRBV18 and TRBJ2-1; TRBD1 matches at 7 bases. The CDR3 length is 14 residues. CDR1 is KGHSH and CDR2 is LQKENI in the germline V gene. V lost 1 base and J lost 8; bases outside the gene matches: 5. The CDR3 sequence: CASSPRQGMDEQFF. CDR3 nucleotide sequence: TGTGCCAGCTCACCACGACAGGGTATGGATGAGCAGTTCTTC.

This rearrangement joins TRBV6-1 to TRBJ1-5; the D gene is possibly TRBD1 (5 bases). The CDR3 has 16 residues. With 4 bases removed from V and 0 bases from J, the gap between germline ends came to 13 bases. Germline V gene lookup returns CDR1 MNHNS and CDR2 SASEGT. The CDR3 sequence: CASSAQTANSNQPQHF. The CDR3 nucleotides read TGTGCCAGCAGTGCCCAGACAGCTAATAGCAATCAGCCCCAGCATTTT.

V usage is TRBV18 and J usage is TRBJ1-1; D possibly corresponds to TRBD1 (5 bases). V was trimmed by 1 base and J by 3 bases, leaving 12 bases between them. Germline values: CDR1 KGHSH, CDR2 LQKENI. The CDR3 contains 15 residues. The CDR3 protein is CASSPQGAGYTEAFF. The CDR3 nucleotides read TGTGCCAGCTCACCACAAGGGGCGGGGTACACTGAAGCTTTCTTT.

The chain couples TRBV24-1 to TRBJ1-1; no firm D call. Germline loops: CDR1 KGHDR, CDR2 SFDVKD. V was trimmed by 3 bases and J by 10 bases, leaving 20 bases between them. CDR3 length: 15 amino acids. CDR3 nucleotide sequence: TGTGCCACCAGTGATCCTTCGCCGGGAGGCGAGGGAGCTTTCTTT. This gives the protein CATSDPSPGGEGAFF.

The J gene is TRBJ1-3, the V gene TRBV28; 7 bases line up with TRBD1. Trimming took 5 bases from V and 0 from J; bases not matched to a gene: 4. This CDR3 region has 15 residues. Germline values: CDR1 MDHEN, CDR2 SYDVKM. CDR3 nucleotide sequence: TGTGCCAGCAGTGAGACAGGGTCCTCTGGAAACACCATATATTTT. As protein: CASSETGSSGNTIYF.

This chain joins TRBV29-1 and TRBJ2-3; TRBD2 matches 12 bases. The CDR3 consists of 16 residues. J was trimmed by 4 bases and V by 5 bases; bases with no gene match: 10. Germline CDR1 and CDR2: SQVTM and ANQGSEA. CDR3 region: CSVRSSGGAEADTQYF. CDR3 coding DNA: TGCAGCGTTAGGTCTAGCGGGGGGGCCGAGGCAGATACGCAGTATTTT.

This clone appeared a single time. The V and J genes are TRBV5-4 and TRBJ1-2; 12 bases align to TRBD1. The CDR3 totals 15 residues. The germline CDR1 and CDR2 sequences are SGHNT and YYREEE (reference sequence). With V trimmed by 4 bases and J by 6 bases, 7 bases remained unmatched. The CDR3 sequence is CASSGTGTGGDGYTF. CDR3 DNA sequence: TGTGCCAGCAGCGGTACCGGGACAGGGGGCGATGGCTACACCTTC.

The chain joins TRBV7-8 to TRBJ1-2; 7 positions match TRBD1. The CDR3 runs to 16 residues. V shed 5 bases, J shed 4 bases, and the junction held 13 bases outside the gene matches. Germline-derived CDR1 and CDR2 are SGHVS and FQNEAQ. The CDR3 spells CASSAKLGGPRYGYTF. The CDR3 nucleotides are TGTGCCAGCAGCGCCAAATTAGGGGGCCCCCGCTATGGCTACACCTTC. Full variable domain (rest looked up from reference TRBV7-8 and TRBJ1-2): GAGVSQSPRYKVAKRGQDVALRCDPISGHVSLFWYQQALGQGPEFLTYFQNEAQLDKSGLPSDRFFAERPEGSVSTLKIQRTQQEDSAVYLCASSAKLGGPRYGYTFGSGTRLTVV.

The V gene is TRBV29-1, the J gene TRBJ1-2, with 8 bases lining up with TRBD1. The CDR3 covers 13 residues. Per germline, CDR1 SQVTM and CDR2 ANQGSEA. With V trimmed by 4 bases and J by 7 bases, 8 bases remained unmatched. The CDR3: CSVGTGGGGGYTF. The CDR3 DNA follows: TGCAGCGTTGGTACAGGGGGTGGTGGTGGCTACACCTTC.

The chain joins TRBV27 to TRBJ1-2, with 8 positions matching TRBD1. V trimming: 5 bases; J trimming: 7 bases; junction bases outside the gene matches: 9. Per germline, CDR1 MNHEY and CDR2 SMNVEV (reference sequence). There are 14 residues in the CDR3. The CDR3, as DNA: TGTGCCAGCAGTCCCTGGACAGGGAAGGGTGGCTACACCTTC. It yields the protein CASSPWTGKGGYTF.

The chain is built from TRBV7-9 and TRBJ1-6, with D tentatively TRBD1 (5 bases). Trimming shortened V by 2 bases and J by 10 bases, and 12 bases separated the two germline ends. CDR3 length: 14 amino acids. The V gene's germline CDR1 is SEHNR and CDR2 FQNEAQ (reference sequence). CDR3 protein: CASSLLGGLSPLHF. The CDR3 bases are TGTGCCAGCAGCTTATTGGGGGGATTGTCACCCCTCCACTTT.

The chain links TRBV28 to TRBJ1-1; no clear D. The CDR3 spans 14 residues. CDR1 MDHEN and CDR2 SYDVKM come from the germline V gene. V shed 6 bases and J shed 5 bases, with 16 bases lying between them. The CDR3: CASSPPITGTEAFF. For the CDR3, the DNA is TGTGCCAGCAGCCCACCCATAACGGGAACTGAAGCTTTCTTT.

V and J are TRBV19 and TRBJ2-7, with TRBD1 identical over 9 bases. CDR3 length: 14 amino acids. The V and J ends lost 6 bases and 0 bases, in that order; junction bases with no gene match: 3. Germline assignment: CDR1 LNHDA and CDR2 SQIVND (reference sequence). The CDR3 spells CASSATGGSYEQYF. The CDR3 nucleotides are TGTGCCAGTAGCGCGACAGGGGGCTCCTACGAGCAGTACTTC.

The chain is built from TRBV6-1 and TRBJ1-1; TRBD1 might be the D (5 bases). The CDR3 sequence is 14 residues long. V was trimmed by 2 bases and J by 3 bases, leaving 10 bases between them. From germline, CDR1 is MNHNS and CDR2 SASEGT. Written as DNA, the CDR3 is TGTGCCAGCAGTGAATACACAGGTGACACTGAAGCTTTCTTT. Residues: CASSEYTGDTEAFF.

The CDR3 protein is CASSQVAASSYEQYF. The CDR3, as DNA: TGTGCCAGCAGCCAAGTGGCGGCAAGCTCCTACGAGCAGTACTTC. The chain combines TRBV4-2 with TRBJ2-7; D is unclear. The CDR3 runs to 15 residues. The V end lost 1 base, the J end lost 0 bases, and 10 bases lay between the germline ends. Germline CDR1 is LGHNA and CDR2 is YNFKEQ.